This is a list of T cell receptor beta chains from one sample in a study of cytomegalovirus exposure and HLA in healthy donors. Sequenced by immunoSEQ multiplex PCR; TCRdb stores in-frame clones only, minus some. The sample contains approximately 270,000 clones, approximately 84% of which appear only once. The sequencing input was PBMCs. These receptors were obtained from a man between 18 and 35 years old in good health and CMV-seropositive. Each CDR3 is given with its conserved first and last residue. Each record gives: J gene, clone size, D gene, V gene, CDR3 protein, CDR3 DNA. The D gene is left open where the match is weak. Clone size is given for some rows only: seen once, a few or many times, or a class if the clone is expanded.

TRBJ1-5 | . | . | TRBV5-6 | CASSSETDKNQPQHF | TGTGCCAGCAGCTCCGAAACTGACAAGAATCAGCCCCAGCATTTT
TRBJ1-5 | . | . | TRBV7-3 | CASSQDGGNQPQHF | TGTGCCAGCAGCCAAGATGGGGGCAATCAGCCCCAGCATTTT
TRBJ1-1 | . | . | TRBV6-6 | CASSRGRAEAFF | TGTGCCAGCAGCAGGGGAAGGGCGGAAGCTTTCTTT
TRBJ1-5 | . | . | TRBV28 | CASSLTGQPQHF | TGTGCCAGCAGCCTAACCGGACAGCCCCAGCATTTT
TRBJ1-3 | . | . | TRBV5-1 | CASSFESSSGNTIYF | TGCGCCAGCAGCTTCGAGAGTTCCTCTGGAAACACCATATATTTT
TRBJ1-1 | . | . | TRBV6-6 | CASRGFRYMNTEAFF | TGTGCCAGCCGGGGTTTTAGGTACATGAACACTGAAGCTTTCTTT
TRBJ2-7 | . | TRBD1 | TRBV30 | CAGRTGQGANEQYF | TGTGCCGGACGGACGGGACAGGGGGCCAACGAGCAGTACTTC
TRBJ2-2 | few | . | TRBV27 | CASSFFSPGTELFF | TGTGCCAGCAGTTTCTTCAGTCCGGGGACGGAGCTGTTTTTT
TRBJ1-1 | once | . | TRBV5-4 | CASSSNTNTEAFF | TGTGCCAGCAGCTCTAACACGAACACTGAAGCTTTCTTT
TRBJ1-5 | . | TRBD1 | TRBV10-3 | CAISGDRPFVQPQHF | TGTGCCATCAGTGGGGACAGGCCATTTGTTCAGCCCCAGCATTTT
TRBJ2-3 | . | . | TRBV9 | CASSVGRSGGTDTQYF | TGTGCCAGCAGCGTAGGTCGGAGCGGAGGCACAGATACGCAGTATTTT
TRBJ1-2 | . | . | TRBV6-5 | CASSSRGGGYTF | TGTGCCAGCAGTTCCCGCGGGGGTGGCTACACCTTC
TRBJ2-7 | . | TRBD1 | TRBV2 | CASSGQIAYEQYF | TGTGCCAGCTCGGGACAGATTGCGTACGAGCAGTACTTC
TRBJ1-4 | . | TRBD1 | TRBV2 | CASTRQDRGKLFF | TGTGCCAGCACCCGCCAGGACAGGGGTAAACTGTTTTTT
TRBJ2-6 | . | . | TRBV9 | CASSWSGANVLTF | TGTGCCAGCTCTTGGTCTGGGGCCAACGTCCTGACTTTC
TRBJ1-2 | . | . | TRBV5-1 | CASSLRAFNYGYTF | TGCGCCAGCAGCTTGCGGGCCTTTAACTATGGCTACACCTTC
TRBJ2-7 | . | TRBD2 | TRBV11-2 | CASSLGLAGVYEQYF | TGTGCCAGCAGCTTAGGACTAGCGGGAGTCTACGAGCAGTACTTC
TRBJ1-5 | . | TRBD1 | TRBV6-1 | CASSEAGQGWSQPQHF | TGTGCCAGCAGTGAAGCGGGACAGGGCTGGAGTCAGCCCCAGCATTTT
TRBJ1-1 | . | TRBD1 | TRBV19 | CASSIWDRGQNEAFF | TGTGCCAGTAGTATTTGGGACAGGGGGCAAAATGAAGCTTTCTTT
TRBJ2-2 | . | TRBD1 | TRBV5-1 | CASSPGQVVTGELFF | TGCGCCAGCAGCCCGGGACAGGTTGTCACCGGGGAGCTGTTTTTT
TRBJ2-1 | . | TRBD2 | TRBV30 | CAWIGWEGEDEQFF | TGTGCCTGGATTGGGTGGGAGGGAGAGGATGAGCAGTTCTTC
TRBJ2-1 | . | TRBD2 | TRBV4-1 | CASSPGLAGANEQFF | TGCGCCAGCAGCCCGGGACTAGCGGGAGCCAATGAGCAGTTCTTC
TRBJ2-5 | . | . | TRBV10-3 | CAISGGDQETQYF | TGTGCCATCAGTGGCGGAGACCAAGAGACCCAGTACTTC
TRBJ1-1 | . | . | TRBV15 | CATSGPGHQNTEAFF | TGTGCCACCAGCGGTCCGGGACACCAGAACACTGAAGCTTTCTTT
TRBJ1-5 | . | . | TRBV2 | CASSEDPGGNQPQHF | TGTGCCAGCAGTGAGGATCCAGGAGGCAATCAGCCCCAGCATTTT
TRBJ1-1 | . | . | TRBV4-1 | CASSQEGLVGTEAFF | TGCGCCAGCAGCCAAGAGGGGCTAGTAGGAACTGAAGCTTTCTTT
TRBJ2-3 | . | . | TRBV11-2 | CASSLVAVTQYF | TGTGCCAGCAGCTTAGTGGCGGTTACGCAGTATTTT
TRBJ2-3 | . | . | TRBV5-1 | CASSSLAASTDTQYF | TGCGCCAGCAGCTCGTTAGCGGCTAGCACAGATACGCAGTATTTT
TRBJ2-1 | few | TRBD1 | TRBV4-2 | CASSQVSGTADNEQFF | TGTGCCAGCAGCCAAGTCTCGGGGACAGCCGACAATGAGCAGTTCTTC
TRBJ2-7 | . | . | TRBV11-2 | CASSLYRDPTYEQYF | TGTGCCAGCAGCTTATATCGGGACCCAACCTACGAGCAGTACTTC
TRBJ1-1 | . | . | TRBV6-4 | CASSPTMNTEAFF | TGTGCCAGCAGCCCAACGATGAACACTGAAGCTTTCTTT
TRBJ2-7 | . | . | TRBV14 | CASSQGGRKYEQYF | TGTGCCAGCAGCCAAGGTGGGAGGAAATACGAGCAGTACTTC
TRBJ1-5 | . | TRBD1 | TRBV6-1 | CASSVHRGVEPQHF | TGTGCCAGCAGTGTACACAGGGGAGTGGAGCCCCAGCATTTT
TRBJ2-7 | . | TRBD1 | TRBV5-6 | CASSYRGLYEQYF | TGTGCCAGCAGCTACAGGGGCCTCTACGAGCAGTACTTC
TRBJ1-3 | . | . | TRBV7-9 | CASSPRGSRGNTIYF | TGTGCCAGCAGCCCCAGGGGTAGTCGTGGAAACACCATATATTTT
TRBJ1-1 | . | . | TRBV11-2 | CASSLDLNTEAFF | TGTGCCAGCAGCTTAGATCTGAACACTGAAGCTTTCTTT
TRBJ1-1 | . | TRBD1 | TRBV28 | CASSLGGGAAATEAFF | TGTGCCAGCAGTTTAGGAGGGGGCGCAGCCGCCACTGAAGCTTTCTTT
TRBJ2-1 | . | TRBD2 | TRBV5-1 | CASSSGGRGYRNEQFF | TGCGCCAGCAGCTCTGGCGGGAGAGGGTACAGGAATGAGCAGTTCTTC
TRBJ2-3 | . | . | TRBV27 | CASSNTGSADTQYF | TGTGCCAGCAGTAACACAGGGAGCGCAGATACGCAGTATTTT
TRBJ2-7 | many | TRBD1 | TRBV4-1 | CASSFTGTGSHEQYF | TGCGCCAGCAGTTTCACCGGGACAGGGTCCCACGAGCAGTACTTC
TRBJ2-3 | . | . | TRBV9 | CASSVYGSSTDTQYF | TGTGCCAGCAGCGTATACGGATCTAGCACAGATACGCAGTATTTT
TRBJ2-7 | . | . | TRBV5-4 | CASSLFVGVRAYEQYF | TGTGCCAGCAGCTTGTTCGTGGGGGTTAGGGCCTACGAGCAGTACTTC
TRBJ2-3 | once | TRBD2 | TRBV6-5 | CASTTSGSYTQYF | TGTGCCAGCACGACTAGCGGGAGTTATACGCAGTATTTT
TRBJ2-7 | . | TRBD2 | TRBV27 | CANGAGRPYEQYF | TGTGCCAATGGAGCGGGACGCCCCTACGAGCAGTACTTC
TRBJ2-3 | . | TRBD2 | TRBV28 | CASSLELGLAGDPDTQYF | TGTGCCAGCAGTTTAGAACTGGGACTAGCGGGAGATCCAGATACGCAGTATTTT
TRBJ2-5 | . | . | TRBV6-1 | CASSAGTWETQYF | TGTGCCAGCAGTGCCGGGACCTGGGAGACCCAGTACTTC
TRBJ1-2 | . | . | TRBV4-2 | CASRPSGPSPYGYTF | TGTGCCAGCCGTCCGTCCGGCCCCTCCCCCTATGGCTACACCTTC
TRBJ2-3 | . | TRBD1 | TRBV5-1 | CASSSRGPDTQYF | TGCGCCAGCAGCTCCAGGGGGCCAGATACGCAGTATTTT
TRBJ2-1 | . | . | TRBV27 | CASSLVVAEGVTKNEQFF | TGTGCCAGCAGTTTAGTGGTAGCGGAGGGGGTAACCAAAAATGAGCAGTTCTTC
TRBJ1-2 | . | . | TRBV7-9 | CASSFRPGTPYGYTF | TGTGCCAGCAGTTTTAGGCCCGGGACACCCTATGGCTACACCTTC
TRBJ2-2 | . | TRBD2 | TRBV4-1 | CASSQEYQVGLAEPTGELFF | TGCGCCAGCAGCCAAGAATATCAGGTTGGGCTAGCGGAGCCGACCGGGGAGCTGTTTTTT
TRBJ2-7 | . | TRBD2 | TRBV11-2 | CASSFASGSRTSSYEQYF | TGTGCCAGCAGCTTCGCTAGCGGGAGTAGGACTTCCTCCTACGAGCAGTACTTC
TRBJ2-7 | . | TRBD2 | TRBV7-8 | CASSLVRGRGGEQYF | TGTGCCAGCAGCTTAGTACGTGGGAGGGGAGGCGAGCAGTACTTC
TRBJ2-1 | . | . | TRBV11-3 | CASSLGGRNEQFF | TGTGCCAGCAGCTTAGGGGGGCGCAATGAGCAGTTCTTC
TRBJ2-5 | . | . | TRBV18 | CASSTYQETQYF | TGTGCCAGCTCGACGTACCAAGAGACCCAGTACTTC